This T cell receptor (beta chain) derives from a study of cytomegalovirus exposure and HLA in healthy donors. Trimming took 1 base from V and 7 from J; bases not matched to a gene: 12. The CDR3 sequence is 16 residues long. The V gene's germline CDR1 is SGHTA and CDR2 FQGNSA. Clones were read by immunoSEQ multiplex PCR, and TCRdb kept only the in-frame ones, dropping some. The sample carries approximately 180,000 clones, around nine tenths recorded once. Sequenced: PBMCs. This receptor was taken from a woman under 40 in good health and CMV-seronegative. This chain links TRBV7-2 with TRBJ2-7; 8 bases line up with TRBD1. The CDR3 spells CASSLEGGQGAREQYF. CDR3 DNA: TGTGCCAGCAGCTTAGAGGGTGGGCAGGGGGCGCGTGAGCAGTACTTC.